This section outlines one T cell receptor (beta chain) sequence together with its context. Germline and junction disagree at one end, which may indicate a read error. TCRdb reprocessed the 5' RACE reads via MiXCR and lists one record per CDR3 protein. The sample holds 55,000 to 85,000 distinct CDR3 sequences, roughly 13% seen once. The source of the sample is a study of early T cells in non-severe SARS-CoV-2 infection. The CDR3 totals 17 residues. This TCR was sampled from an adult who was a healthcare worker with PCR-confirmed SARS-CoV-2 infection or an uninfected control (not recorded which). The chain links TRBV12-3 or TRBV12-4 to TRBJ1-1, with a possible D match to TRBD1 (6 bases). The sample comprised whole blood. The chain's CDR3 is CASRLGREQGWSGEAFF. DNA of the CDR3: TGTGCCAGCAGATTAGGGAGAGAACAGGGTTGGAGTGGTGAAGCTTTCTTT.